This T cell receptor beta chain was observed in a study of beta chain features in type 1 diabetes. Study as a whole: Across every sample, around 98 million sorted cells were examined in total. Findings of the study overall: In every one of the four CD4+ subsets, TCRB CDR3s were moderately but significantly shorter in Type 1 diabetes patients.

To note about this clone: Antigen specificity is unknown.

This CDR3 is built from 17 residues. The germline CDR1 and CDR2 sequences are SGHNT and YYREEE (reference sequence). Trimming cost V 4 bases and J 4 bases; bases outside gene matches: 8. Expressed TCRB transcripts were sequenced, since all the RNA that had been isolated was reverse transcribed. The repertoire was sequenced with immunoSEQ multiplex PCR; TCRdb's copy has only in-frame clones and lacks some. The sample records hundreds of thousands of clones, around 15% being singletons. Only one heparinised blood draw was taken per donor, and its volume averaged around 110 mL. Sorted CD4+ subsets: naive, central memory, regulatory, stem cell-like memory (CD45RO/CCR7/CD25/CD127/CD95/CD27 panel). Sorting produced populations that all topped 95% purity.

The receptor was isolated from a man younger than 35 with type 1 diabetes. Material for sequencing was naive CD4+ T cells from blood. J is TRBJ2-1 and V is TRBV5-4; TRBD2 matches at 13 bases. The CDR3 sequence is CASSLAGTSGTYNEQFF. The DNA of the CDR3 is TGTGCCAGCAGCCTCGCTGGGACTAGCGGGACTTACAATGAGCAGTTCTTC.